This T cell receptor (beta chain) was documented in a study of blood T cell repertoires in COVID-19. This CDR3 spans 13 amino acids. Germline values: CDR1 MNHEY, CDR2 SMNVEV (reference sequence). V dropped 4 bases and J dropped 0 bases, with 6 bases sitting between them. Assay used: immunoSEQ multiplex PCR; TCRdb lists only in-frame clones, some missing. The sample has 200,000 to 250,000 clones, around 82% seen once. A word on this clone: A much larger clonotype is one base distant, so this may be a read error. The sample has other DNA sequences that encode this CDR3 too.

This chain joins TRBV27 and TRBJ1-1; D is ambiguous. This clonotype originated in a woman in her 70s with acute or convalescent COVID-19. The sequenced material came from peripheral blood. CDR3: CASSYRMNTEAFF. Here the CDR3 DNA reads TGTGCCAGCAGTTACAGAATGAACACTGAAGCTTTCTTT.